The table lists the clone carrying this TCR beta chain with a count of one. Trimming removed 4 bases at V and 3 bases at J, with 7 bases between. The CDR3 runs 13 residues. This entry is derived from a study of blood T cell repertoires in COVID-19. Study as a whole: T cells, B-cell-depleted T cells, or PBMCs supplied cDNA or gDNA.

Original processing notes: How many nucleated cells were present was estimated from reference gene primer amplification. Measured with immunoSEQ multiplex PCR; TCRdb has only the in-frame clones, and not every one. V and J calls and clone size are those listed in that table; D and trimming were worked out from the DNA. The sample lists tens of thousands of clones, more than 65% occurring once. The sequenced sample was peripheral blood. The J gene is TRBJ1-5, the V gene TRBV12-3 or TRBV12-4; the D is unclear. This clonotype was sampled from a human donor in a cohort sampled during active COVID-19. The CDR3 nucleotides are TGTGCCAGCAGTTCCAGGTCCAATCAGCCCCAGCATTTT. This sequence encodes CASSSRSNQPQHF.